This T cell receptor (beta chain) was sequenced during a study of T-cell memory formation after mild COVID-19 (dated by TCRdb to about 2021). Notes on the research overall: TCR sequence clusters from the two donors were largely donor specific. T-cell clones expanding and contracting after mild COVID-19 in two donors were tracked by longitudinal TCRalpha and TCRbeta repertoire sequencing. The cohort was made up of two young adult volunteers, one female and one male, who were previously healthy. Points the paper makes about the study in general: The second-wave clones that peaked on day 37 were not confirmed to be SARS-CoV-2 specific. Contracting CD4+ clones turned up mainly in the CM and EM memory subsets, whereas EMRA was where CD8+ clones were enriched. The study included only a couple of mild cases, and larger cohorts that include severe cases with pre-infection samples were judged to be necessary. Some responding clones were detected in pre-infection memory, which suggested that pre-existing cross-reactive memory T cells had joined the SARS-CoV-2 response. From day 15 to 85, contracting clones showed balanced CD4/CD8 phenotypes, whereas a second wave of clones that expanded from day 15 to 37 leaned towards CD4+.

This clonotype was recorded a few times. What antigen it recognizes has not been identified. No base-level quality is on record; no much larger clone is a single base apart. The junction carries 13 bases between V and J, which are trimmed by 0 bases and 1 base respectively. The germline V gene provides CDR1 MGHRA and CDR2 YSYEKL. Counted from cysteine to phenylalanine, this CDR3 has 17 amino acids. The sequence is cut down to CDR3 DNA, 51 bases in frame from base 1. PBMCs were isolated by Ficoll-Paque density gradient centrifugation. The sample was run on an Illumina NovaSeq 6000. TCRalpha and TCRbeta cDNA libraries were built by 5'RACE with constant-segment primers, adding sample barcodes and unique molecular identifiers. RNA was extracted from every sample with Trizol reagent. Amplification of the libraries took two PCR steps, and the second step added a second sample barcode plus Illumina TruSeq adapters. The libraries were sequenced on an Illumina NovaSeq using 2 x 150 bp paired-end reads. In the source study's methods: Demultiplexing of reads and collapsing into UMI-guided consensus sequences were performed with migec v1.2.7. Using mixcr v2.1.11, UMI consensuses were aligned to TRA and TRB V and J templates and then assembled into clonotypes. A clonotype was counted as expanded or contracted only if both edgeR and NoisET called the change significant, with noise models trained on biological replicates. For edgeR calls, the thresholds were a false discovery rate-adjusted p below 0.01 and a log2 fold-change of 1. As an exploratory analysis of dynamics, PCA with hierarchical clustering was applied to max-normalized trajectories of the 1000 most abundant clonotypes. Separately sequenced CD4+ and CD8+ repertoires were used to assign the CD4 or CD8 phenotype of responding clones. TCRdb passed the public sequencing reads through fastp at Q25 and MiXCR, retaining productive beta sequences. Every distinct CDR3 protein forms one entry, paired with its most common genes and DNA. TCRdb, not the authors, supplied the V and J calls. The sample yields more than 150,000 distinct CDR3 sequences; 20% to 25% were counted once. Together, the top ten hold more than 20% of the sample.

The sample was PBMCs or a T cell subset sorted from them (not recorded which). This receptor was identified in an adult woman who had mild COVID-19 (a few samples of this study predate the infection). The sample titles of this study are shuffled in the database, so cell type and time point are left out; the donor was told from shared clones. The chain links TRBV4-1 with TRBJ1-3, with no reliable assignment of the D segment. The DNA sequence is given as TGCGCCAGCAGCCAAGATAGAGTAGGCCGTTCTGGAAACACCATATATTTT. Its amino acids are CASSQDRVGRSGNTIYF.